One sample yielded the 26 T cell receptor beta chains listed below, sequenced in a study of T cell responses to AZD1222 COVID-19 vaccine. Measured with immunoSEQ multiplex PCR; TCRdb has only the in-frame clones, and not every one. This repertoire shows 93,000 or so clones, 88% found once; its top ten account for roughly 20%. The sequencing used peripheral blood, collected on day 0 of AZD1222 vaccination. The receptors here all came from an adult in good health.

V is TRBV18 and J is TRBJ2-3; tentatively, D is TRBD1 (6 bases). This CDR3 has 12 amino acids. The ends were cut back, 7 bases at V and 4 bases at J, with 9 bases in the middle. Germline V gene sequence: CDR1 KGHSH, CDR2 LQKENI. The CDR3 nucleotides are TGTGCCAGCTGCAAGGGGGCAGATACGCAGTATTTT. It codes for CASCKGADTQYF.

This chain links TRBV14 with TRBJ2-7; D remains ambiguous. Between the trimmed V and J ends, which lost 3 bases and 1 base, there was a span of 10 bases. Per the germline V gene, CDR1 is SGHDN and CDR2 is FVKESK. The CDR3 totals 14 residues. The DNA of the CDR3 is TGTGCCAGCAGCCAGACGGGCCGATCCTACGAGCAGTACTTC. This encodes CASSQTGRSYEQYF.

The chain recombines TRBV29-1 with TRBJ1-2; 10 bases fit TRBD1. Germline-derived CDR1 and CDR2 are SQVTM and ANQGSEA. This CDR3 has 13 residues. Losses at the gene ends were 7 bases for V and 3 bases for J; bases not matched to a gene: 5. The CDR3 DNA follows: TGCAGCGGTCGGGACAGGGGAGACTATGGCTACACCTTC. Translating it yields CSGRDRGDYGYTF. Together with reference TRBV29-1 and TRBJ1-2, the CDR3 gives the full variable domain: SAVISQKPSRDICQRGTSLTIQCQVDSQVTMMFWYRQQPGQSLTLIATANQGSEATYESGFVIDKFPISRPNLTFSTLTVSNMSPEDSSIYLCSGRDRGDYGYTFGSGTRLTVV.

J is TRBJ2-5 and V is TRBV6-2 or TRBV6-3; TRBD2 agrees at 13 bases. Germline values: CDR1 MNHEY, CDR2 SVGEGT. This CDR3 has 17 residues. V was pared by 6 bases and J by 5 bases, with 12 bases of the junction left unmatched. In DNA, the CDR3 is TGTGCCAGCAGCTCCGGACTAGCGGGGGTCTTGGGGGAGACCCAGTACTTC. As protein: CASSSGLAGVLGETQYF.

The chain couples TRBV7-2 to TRBJ2-1; 10 positions match TRBD1. J gave up 6 bases and V 5 bases, and 7 bases lay outside the gene matches. The germline CDR1 and CDR2 sequences are SGHTA and FQGNSA. This CDR3 comprises 15 residues. The CDR3, as DNA: TGTGCCAGCAGCCCCGGACAGGGGGAAAGCAATGAGCAGTTCTTC. It translates to CASSPGQGESNEQFF.

The chain combines TRBV4-3 with TRBJ1-1; 11 nucleotides agree with TRBD1. V lost 0 bases and J lost 4; bases outside the gene matches: 10. The germline gives CDR1 LGHNA, CDR2 YSLEER. CDR3 length: 18 amino acids. The CDR3 here is CASSQDYGQGAAGTEAFF. Here the CDR3 DNA reads TGCGCCAGCAGCCAAGATTACGGACAGGGGGCAGCGGGCACTGAAGCTTTCTTT.

The chain recombines TRBV12-5 with TRBJ2-4, with 8 bases matching TRBD1. The CDR3 is made up of 16 amino acids. V lost 5 bases and J lost 6; bases outside the gene matches: 12. The germline CDR1 and CDR2 sequences are LGHNT and FRNRAP. CDR3 DNA sequence: TGTGCTAGTGGTCCCACAATCGGGACAGGAAGAAACATTCAGTACTTC. Amino acid sequence: CASGPTIGTGRNIQYF.

The chain joins TRBV5-4 to TRBJ1-2; 9 bases match TRBD1. The V and J ends lost 3 bases and 7 bases, in that order; junction bases with no gene match: 10. Germline V gives CDR1 SGHNT, CDR2 YYREEE (reference sequence). The CDR3 is 15 amino acids. The CDR3, as DNA: TGTGCCAGCAGCTCCGGGACAGGGACAGTCATTGGCTACACCTTC. Amino acids: CASSSGTGTVIGYTF.

This clone was observed a single time. The chain carries TRBV6-1 and TRBJ1-5, with a possible D match to TRBD1 (5 bases). Deletions cut 1 base from V and 3 bases from J, with 13 bases between. CDR1 is MNHNS and CDR2 is SASEGT in the germline V gene. There are 16 residues in the CDR3. The CDR3 here is CASSEVGGVNNQPQHF. The CDR3 nucleotides read TGTGCCAGCAGTGAAGTGGGGGGGGTAAACAATCAGCCCCAGCATTTT.

The chain carries TRBV6-5 and TRBJ1-3; TRBD1 matches at 7 bases. Germline CDR1 MNHEY, CDR2 SVGAGI. V shed 5 bases and J 0 bases; nucleotides not matched to a gene: 4. The CDR3 contains 15 residues. This CDR3 reads CASSRQGSSGNTIYF. The CDR3 DNA reads TGTGCCAGCAGTCGACAGGGCTCCTCTGGAAACACCATATATTTT.

This clone was seen a single time. V usage is TRBV19 and J usage is TRBJ2-1; no reliable D call. Trimming took off 4 bases at V and 6 bases at J, with 10 bases between the two ends. The CDR3 is made up of 13 amino acids. CDR1 is LNHDA and CDR2 is SQIVND in the germline V gene (reference sequence). The CDR3 loop reads CASSTSVSNEQFF. Written as DNA, the CDR3 is TGTGCCAGTAGTACCTCCGTTAGCAATGAGCAGTTCTTC.

The chain recombines TRBV4-3 with TRBJ1-1, with TRBD1 as a possible D gene (6 bases). Trimming took 1 base from V and 10 from J, leaving 16 bases between them. CDR1 is LGHNA, CDR2 YSLEER, per germline. This CDR3 has 14 residues. DNA for the CDR3: TGCGCCAGCAGCCAAGGACAGGTCGTCTCTGGAGCTTTCTTT. Its protein is CASSQGQVVSGAFF.

This clone has more than one count but fewer than ten. The CDR3 protein is CASSSAQTGVANEKLFF. The DNA for the CDR3 is TGCGCCAGCAGCTCCGCCCAAACAGGGGTTGCTAATGAAAAACTGTTTTTT. The chain combines TRBV5-1 with TRBJ1-4; 7 nucleotides align to TRBD1. The CDR3 covers 17 residues. Germline values: CDR1 SGHRS, CDR2 YFSETQ. Trimming took 3 bases from V and 3 from J; bases not matched to a gene: 11. The variable domain in full, with the rest retrieved from reference TRBV5-1 and TRBJ1-4, is KAGVTQTPRYLIKTRGQQVTLSCSPISGHRSVSWYQQTPGQGLQFLFEYFSETQRNKGNFPGRFSGRQFSNSRSEMNVSTLELGDSALYLCASSSAQTGVANEKLFFGSGTQLSVL.

This chain uses TRBV12-5 with TRBJ1-5; 10 bases align to TRBD1. V trimming: 7 bases; J trimming: 5 bases; junction bases outside the gene matches: 2. This CDR3 comprises 13 residues. CDR1 and CDR2 (germline): LGHNT, FRNRAP. CDR3 coding DNA: TGTGCTAGTGCCGGGACAGGGGATCAGCCCCAGCATTTT. As protein: CASAGTGDQPQHF.

The V gene is TRBV6-5, the J gene TRBJ1-2, with unresolved D. The ends were cut back, 6 bases at V and 8 bases at J, with 13 bases in the middle. CDR1 and CDR2 (germline): MNHEY, SVGAGI. This CDR3 comprises 12 residues. DNA of the CDR3: TGTGCCAGCAGGGACTGGCTAAGCGGCTACACCTTC. Translated: CASRDWLSGYTF.

This clone has a single count. The J gene is TRBJ1-5, the V gene TRBV6-5; D is perhaps TRBD1 (5 bases). V was clipped by 8 bases and J by 3 bases, with 14 bases between them. Germline assignment: CDR1 MNHEY and CDR2 SVGAGI. The CDR3 spans 14 residues. The CDR3 reads CASDSGANNQPQHF. CDR3 nucleotide sequence: TGTGCCAGCGACAGTGGGGCTAACAATCAGCCCCAGCATTTT.

The chain employs TRBV7-9 and TRBJ1-1, with D perhaps TRBD1 (6 bases). V lost 5 bases to trimming and J lost 3 bases, with 13 bases between them. Germline V gives CDR1 SEHNR, CDR2 FQNEAQ (reference sequence). This CDR3 has 14 residues. CDR3 protein: CASSAPGHHTEAFF. The CDR3 coding sequence is TGTGCCAGCAGCGCACCGGGACACCACACTGAAGCTTTCTTT.

This chain links TRBV28 with TRBJ2-7, with 7 bases aligning to TRBD1. In germline, CDR1 is MDHEN, CDR2 SYDVKM. After removal of 6 bases from V and 3 bases from J, the junction contained 8 bases not matched to a gene. This CDR3 region has 14 residues. CDR3 residues: CASRARDSGYEQYF. As DNA, the CDR3 is TGTGCCAGCAGGGCCCGGGACAGTGGCTACGAGCAGTACTTC.

The V and J genes are TRBV18 and TRBJ1-2, with D possibly TRBD1 on 5 matching bases. CDR1 KGHSH and CDR2 LQKENI come from the germline V gene. The V end was cut by 2 bases, the J end by 0 bases, with 10 bases between. This CDR3 is 15 amino acids long. The CDR3 loop is CASSPGQGSNYGYTF. The CDR3 region has the DNA TGTGCCAGCTCACCAGGCCAGGGATCTAACTATGGCTACACCTTC. The whole variable domain, remainder taken from reference TRBV18 and TRBJ1-2, is NAGVMQNPRHLVRRRGQEARLRCSPMKGHSHVYWYRQLPEEGLKFMVYLQKENIIDESGMPKERFSAEFPKEGPSILRIQQVVRGDSAAYFCASSPGQGSNYGYTFGSGTRLTVV.

The V gene is TRBV24-1, the J gene TRBJ2-6; D is unclear. The CDR3 covers 14 residues. The germline V and J ends were trimmed by 5 bases and 0 bases, with 4 bases remaining between them. CDR1 is KGHDR, CDR2 SFDVKD, per germline. This CDR3 is CATSASSGANVLTF. The CDR3 coding sequence is TGTGCCACCAGTGCTAGCTCTGGGGCCAACGTCCTGACTTTC.

V is TRBV7-9 and J is TRBJ1-1, with D possibly being TRBD1 (5 bases). Germline lookup yields CDR1 SEHNR and CDR2 FQNEAQ (reference sequence). The CDR3 contains 15 residues. V was shortened by 0 bases and J by 1 base, with 9 bases between the two germline ends. The CDR3 spells CASSLALRGNTEAFF. Here the CDR3 DNA reads TGTGCCAGCAGCTTAGCGCTAAGGGGGAACACTGAAGCTTTCTTT. Drawing the rest from reference TRBV7-9 and TRBJ1-1, the complete variable domain is DTGVSQNPRHKITKRGQNVTFRCDPISEHNRLYWYRQTLGQGPEFLTYFQNEAQLEKSRLLSDRFSAERPKGSFSTLEIQRTEQGDSAMYLCASSLALRGNTEAFFGQGTRLTVV.

The chain links TRBV7-2 to TRBJ2-1, with 12 bases aligning to TRBD2. The V segment lost 5 bases and the J segment 12 bases; nucleotides outside the gene matches: 14. The CDR3 length is 16 residues. Germline V gene lookup returns CDR1 SGHTA and CDR2 FQGNSA. The CDR3 bases are TGTGCCAGCAGCGTATCTACTAGCGGGGGGCCTCAGGGGCAGTTCTTC. It codes for CASSVSTSGGPQGQFF. The whole variable domain, filled in from reference TRBV7-2 and TRBJ2-1, reads GAGVSQSPSNKVTEKGKDVELRCDPISGHTALYWYRQSLGQGLEFLIYFQGNSAPDKSGLPSDRFSAERTGGSVSTLTIQRTQQEDSAVYLCASSVSTSGGPQGQFFGPGTRLTVL.

The chain has TRBV5-4 and TRBJ2-6; D call uncertain. Per the germline V gene, CDR1 is SGHNT and CDR2 is YYREEE (reference sequence). V lost 1 base, J lost 1 base, and 0 bases lay in between. There are 13 residues in the CDR3. CDR3 loop: CASSLSGANVLTF. CDR3 coding DNA: TGTGCCAGCAGCTTGTCTGGGGCCAACGTCCTGACTTTC.

The J gene is TRBJ1-1, the V gene TRBV18; D gene uncertain. V lost 3 bases and J lost 4, with 9 bases in between. CDR1 and CDR2 from the germline V gene are KGHSH and LQKENI. The CDR3 totals 13 residues. CDR3: CASSPARGTEAFF. DNA of the CDR3: TGTGCCAGCTCACCCGCCCGGGGCACTGAAGCTTTCTTT.

This chain uses TRBV19 with TRBJ2-1; unclear D gene. The CDR3 runs 11 residues. Trimming removed 3 bases from V and 8 bases from J, with 5 bases in between. Germline V lookup: CDR1 LNHDA, CDR2 SQIVND (reference sequence). CDR3 loop: CASSIRYEQFF. The CDR3, as DNA: TGTGCCAGTAGTATTAGATATGAGCAGTTCTTC. The full variable domain, with the rest looked up from reference TRBV19 and TRBJ2-1, is DGGITQSPKYLFRKEGQNVTLSCEQNLNHDAMYWYRQDPGQGLRLIYYSQIVNDFQKGDIAEGYSVSREKKESFPLTVTSAQKNPTAFYLCASSIRYEQFFGPGTRLTVL.

The rearrangement links TRBV12-3 or TRBV12-4 to TRBJ1-2; D call uncertain. The CDR3 is 13 residues long. V lost 7 bases and J lost 6, with 15 bases in between. The CDR3 DNA reads as TGTGCCAGCACCCCTCACAGACGCGATGGCTACACCTTC. Its translation is CASTPHRRDGYTF.